The following is a T cell receptor beta chain sequence with its context. As yet, its antigen is unknown. This record comes from a study of T cells in localized non-small cell lung cancer. Study conclusions and caveats: The greatest T cell clonality was found in uninvolved adjacent lung (higher than in tumor). It remains possible that heterogeneity exists, since only one tumor region was sequenced.

Germline-derived CDR1 and CDR2 are GTSNPN and SVGIG (reference sequence). The V end lost 6 bases, the J end lost 4 bases, and 12 bases lay between the germline ends. The CDR3 is 13 residues long. Method: immunoSEQ multiplex PCR; TCRdb's copy keeps in-frame clones and lacks some. In the table there are fewer than 2,000 clones, around a third of which are singletons. Material: normal lung tissue next to the tumor, obtained before any cancer treatment. The gene calls are TRBV30 and TRBJ1-4; D perhaps matches TRBD1 (6 bases). The TCR originated in a male donor at least 60 years old with stage I squamous cell lung carcinoma. CDR3 sequence (DNA): TGTGCCTGCCCGGGACATGATAATGAAAAACTGTTTTTT. It encodes CACPGHDNEKLFF.